The 2 T cell receptor beta chains given below trace back to one sample, sequenced in a study of regulatory T cells in long-lasting Graves disease. Time point noted: persistent/refractory GD, antithyroid drugs over 5 years with positive TRAb. Generation of the TCR library employed RNA extracted from PBMCs. Library construction for TCR beta used iRepertoire HTBI primers and Arm-PCR of CDR3 regions. One entry per CDR3 protein results from TCRdb running MiXCR on the multiplex PCR reads. The profile shows around 460,000 distinct CDR3 sequences, less than 25% of them singletons. Sequencing was performed on peripheral blood mononuclear cells (PBMCs), taken when the disease was refractory, from a patient treated with antithyroid drugs. These receptors originate from a female donor with Graves disease.

The rearrangement links TRBV19 to TRBJ1-5; D is undetermined. Trimming shortened V by 9 bases and J by 8 bases, and 20 bases separated the two germline ends. The CDR3 sequence is 14 residues long. Germline V gene lookup returns CDR1 LNHDA and CDR2 SQIVND (reference sequence). CDR3 DNA sequence: TGTGCCAGCCCCCCCACGGTGAATTTAGAGCCCCAGCATTTT. Protein product: CASPPTVNLEPQHF.

The genes are TRBV20-1 and TRBJ1-5, with D unresolved. The V gene's germline CDR1 is DFQATT and CDR2 SNEGSKA (reference sequence). The CDR3 totals 13 residues. The germline V and J ends were trimmed by 2 bases and 2 bases, with 7 bases remaining between them. CDR3 bases: TGCAGTGCTAGAAGGTTTCGCAATCAGCCCCAGCATTTT. Its translation is CSARRFRNQPQHF.